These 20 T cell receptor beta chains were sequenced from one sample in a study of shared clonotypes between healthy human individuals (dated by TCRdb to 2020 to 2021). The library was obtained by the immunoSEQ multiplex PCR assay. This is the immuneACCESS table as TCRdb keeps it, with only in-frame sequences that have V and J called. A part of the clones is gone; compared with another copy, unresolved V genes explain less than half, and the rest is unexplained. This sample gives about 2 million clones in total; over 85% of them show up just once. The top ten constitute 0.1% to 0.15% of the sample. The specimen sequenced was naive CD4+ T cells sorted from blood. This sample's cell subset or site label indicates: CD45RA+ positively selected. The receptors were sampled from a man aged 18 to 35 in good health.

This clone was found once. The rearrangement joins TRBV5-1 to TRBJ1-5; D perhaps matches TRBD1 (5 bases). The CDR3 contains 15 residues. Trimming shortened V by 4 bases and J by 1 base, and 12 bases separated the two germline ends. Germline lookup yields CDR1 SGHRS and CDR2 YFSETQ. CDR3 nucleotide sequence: TGCGCCAGCAGCCCGGGACCCAGAAGCAATCAGCCCCAGCATTTT. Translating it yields CASSPGPRSNQPQHF. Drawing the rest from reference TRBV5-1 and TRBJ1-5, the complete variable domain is KAGVTQTPRYLIKTRGQQVTLSCSPISGHRSVSWYQQTPGQGLQFLFEYFSETQRNKGNFPGRFSGRQFSNSRSEMNVSTLELGDSALYLCASSPGPRSNQPQHFGDGTRLSIL.

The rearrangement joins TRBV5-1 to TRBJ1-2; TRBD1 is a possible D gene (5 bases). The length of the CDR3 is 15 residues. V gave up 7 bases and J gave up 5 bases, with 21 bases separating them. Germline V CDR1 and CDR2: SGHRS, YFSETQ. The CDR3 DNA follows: TGCGCCAGCCGTCCAACAGGCGTTGTAGGGTATGGCTACACCTTC. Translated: CASRPTGVVGYGYTF. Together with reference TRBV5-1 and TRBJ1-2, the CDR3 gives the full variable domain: KAGVTQTPRYLIKTRGQQVTLSCSPISGHRSVSWYQQTPGQGLQFLFEYFSETQRNKGNFPGRFSGRQFSNSRSEMNVSTLELGDSALYLCASRPTGVVGYGYTFGSGTRLTVV.

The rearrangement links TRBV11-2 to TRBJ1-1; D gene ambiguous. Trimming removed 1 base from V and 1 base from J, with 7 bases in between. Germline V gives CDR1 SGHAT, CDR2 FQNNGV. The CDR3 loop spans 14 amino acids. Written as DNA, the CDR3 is TGTGCCAGCAGCTTAGTCGGAACGAACACTGAAGCTTTCTTT. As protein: CASSLVGTNTEAFF.

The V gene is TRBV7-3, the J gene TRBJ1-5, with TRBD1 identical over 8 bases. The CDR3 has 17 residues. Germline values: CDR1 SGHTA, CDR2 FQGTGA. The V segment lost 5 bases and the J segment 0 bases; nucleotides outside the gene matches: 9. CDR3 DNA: TGTGCCAGCAGCCAAGGATCGGACAGGGCTAGCAATCAGCCCCAGCATTTT. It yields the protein CASSQGSDRASNQPQHF.

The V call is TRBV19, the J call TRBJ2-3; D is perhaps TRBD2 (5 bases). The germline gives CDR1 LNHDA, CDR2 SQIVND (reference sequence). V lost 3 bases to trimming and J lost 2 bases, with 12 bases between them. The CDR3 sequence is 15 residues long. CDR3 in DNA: TGTGCCAGTAGTATGGCAAGAGGGAACACAGATACGCAGTATTTT. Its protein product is CASSMARGNTDTQYF.

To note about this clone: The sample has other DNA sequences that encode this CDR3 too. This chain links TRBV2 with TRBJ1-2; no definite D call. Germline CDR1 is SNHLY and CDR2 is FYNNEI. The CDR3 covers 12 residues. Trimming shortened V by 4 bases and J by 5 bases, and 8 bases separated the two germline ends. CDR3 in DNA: TGTGCCAGCAGTGCCAGAGTGTATGGCTACACCTTC. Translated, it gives CASSARVYGYTF.

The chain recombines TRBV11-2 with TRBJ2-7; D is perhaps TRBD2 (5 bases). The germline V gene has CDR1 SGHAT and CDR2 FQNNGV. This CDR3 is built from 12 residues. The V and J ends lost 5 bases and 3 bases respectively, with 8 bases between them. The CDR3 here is CASSLRGYEQYF. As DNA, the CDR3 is TGTGCCAGCAGCCTCCGGGGCTACGAGCAGTACTTC. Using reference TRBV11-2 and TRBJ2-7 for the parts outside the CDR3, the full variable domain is EAGVAQSPRYKIIEKRQSVAFWCNPISGHATLYWYQQILGQGPKLLIQFQNNGVVDDSQLPKDRFSAERLKGVDSTLKIQPAKLEDSAVYLCASSLRGYEQYFGPGTRLTVT.

The CDR3 region has the DNA TGTGCCATCAACTCCGGGACAACTTACGAGCAGTACTTC. This translates into CAINSGTTYEQYF. The chain is built from TRBV10-3 and TRBJ2-7; weak D call: TRBD1 (6 bases). V lost 7 bases and J 4 bases, leaving 14 bases between the germline ends. The CDR3 spans 13 residues. Germline V gene data show CDR1 as ENHRY and CDR2 as SYGVKD.

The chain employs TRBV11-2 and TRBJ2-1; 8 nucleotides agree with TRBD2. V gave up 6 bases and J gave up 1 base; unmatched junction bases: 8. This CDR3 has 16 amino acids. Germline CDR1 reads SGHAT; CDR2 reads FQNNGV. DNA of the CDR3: TGTGCCAGCAGGAGTAGCGGGACCTCGTCCTACAATGAGCAGTTCTTC. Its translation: CASRSSGTSSYNEQFF.

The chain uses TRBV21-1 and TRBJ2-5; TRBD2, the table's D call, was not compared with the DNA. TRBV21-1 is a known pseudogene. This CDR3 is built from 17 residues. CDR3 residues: CASRKTSGRDPQETQYF. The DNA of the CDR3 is TGTGCCAGCAGGAAGACTAGCGGGAGAGACCCCCAAGAGACCCAGTACTTC.

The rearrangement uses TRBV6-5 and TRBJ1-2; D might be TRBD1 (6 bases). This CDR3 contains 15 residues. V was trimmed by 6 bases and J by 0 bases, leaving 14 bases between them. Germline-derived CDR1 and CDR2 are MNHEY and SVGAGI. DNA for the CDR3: TGTGCCAGCAGGCTAGGGGGTAGCGCTAACTATGGCTACACCTTC. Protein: CASRLGGSANYGYTF.

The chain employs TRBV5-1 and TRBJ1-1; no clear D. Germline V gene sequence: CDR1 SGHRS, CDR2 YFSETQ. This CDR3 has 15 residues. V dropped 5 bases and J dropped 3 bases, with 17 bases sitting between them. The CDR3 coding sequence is TGCGCCAGCAGGAGTGGGCCCGAGACCGACACTGAAGCTTTCTTT. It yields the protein CASRSGPETDTEAFF.

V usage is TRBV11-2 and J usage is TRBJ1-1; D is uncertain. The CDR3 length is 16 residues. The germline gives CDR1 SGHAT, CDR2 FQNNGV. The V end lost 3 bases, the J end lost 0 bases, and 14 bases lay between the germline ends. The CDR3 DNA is TGTGCCAGCAGCTTCTCTTTGGGCAGCGTGAACACTGAAGCTTTCTTT. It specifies CASSFSLGSVNTEAFF.

The CDR3 protein is CASSGQFQETQYF. CDR3 nucleotides: TGTGCCAGCTCTGGACAGTTCCAAGAGACCCAGTACTTC. The chain links TRBV18 to TRBJ2-5, with TRBD1 as a possible D gene (6 bases). This CDR3 has 13 residues. The germline gives CDR1 KGHSH, CDR2 LQKENI. V was cut by 6 bases and J by 1 base, with 9 bases left in between.

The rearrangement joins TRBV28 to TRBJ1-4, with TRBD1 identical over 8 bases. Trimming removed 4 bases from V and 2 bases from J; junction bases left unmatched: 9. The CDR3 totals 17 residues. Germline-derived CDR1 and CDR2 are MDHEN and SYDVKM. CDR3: CASSWITGGVTNEKLFF. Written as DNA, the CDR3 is TGTGCCAGCAGTTGGATTACAGGGGGGGTGACTAATGAAAAACTGTTTTTT.

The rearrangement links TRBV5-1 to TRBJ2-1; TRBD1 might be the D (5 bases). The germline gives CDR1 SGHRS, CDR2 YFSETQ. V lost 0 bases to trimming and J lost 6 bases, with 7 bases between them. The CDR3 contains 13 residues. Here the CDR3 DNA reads TGCGCCAGCAGCTTGGCCGACAGCAATGAGCAGTTCTTC. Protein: CASSLADSNEQFF.

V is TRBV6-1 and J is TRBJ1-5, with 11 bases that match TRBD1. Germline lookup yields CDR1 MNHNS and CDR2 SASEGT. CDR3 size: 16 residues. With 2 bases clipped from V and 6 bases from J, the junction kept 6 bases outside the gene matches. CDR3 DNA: TGTGCCAGCAGTGAATACGGACAGGGGGCGAGTCAGCCCCAGCATTTT. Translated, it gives CASSEYGQGASQPQHF.

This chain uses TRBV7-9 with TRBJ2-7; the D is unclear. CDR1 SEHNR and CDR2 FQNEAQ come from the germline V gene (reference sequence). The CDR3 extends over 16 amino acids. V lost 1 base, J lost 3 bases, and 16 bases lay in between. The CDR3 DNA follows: TGTGCCAGCAGCTTAGATTTGAACAGCTATCACTACGAGCAGTACTTC. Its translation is CASSLDLNSYHYEQYF.

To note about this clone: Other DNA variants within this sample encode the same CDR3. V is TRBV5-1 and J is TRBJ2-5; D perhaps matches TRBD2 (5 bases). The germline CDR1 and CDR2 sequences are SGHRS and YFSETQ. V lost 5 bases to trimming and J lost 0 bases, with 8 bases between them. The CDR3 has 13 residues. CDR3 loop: CASSSGYQETQYF. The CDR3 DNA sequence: TGCGCCAGCAGTTCGGGGTACCAAGAGACCCAGTACTTC.

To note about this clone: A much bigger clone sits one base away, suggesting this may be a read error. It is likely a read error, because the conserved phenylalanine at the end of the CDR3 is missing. The CDR3 coding sequence is TGTGCCTGGAGTGGCCGCGGGACAGGGAGCTACGAGCAGTACCTC. Protein sequence: CAWSGRGTGSYEQYL. V is TRBV30 and J is TRBJ2-7; 9 bases line up with TRBD1. V dropped 1 base and J dropped 3; count of bases not matched to a gene: 7. Germline lookup yields CDR1 GTSNPN and CDR2 SVGIG (reference sequence). The CDR3 contains 15 residues.